This T cell receptor (beta chain) was sequenced in a study of regulatory and conventional T cells in RAG deficiency. Findings of the study overall: Shannon entropy fell and Simpson indices rose in RAG-deficient patients. In Omenn syndrome, sorted "Tregs" may be peripherally activated cells. In Omenn syndrome, Treg and Tconv repertoires overlapped >75%.

Blood CD4+ CD25-high CD127-low regulatory T cells supplied the genomic DNA template. Worth noting for this clone: Its antigen remains unknown.

The repertoire was sequenced with immunoSEQ multiplex PCR; TCRdb's copy has only in-frame clones and lacks some. The sample comprises roughly 20,000 clones, about nine tenths of which are singletons, and over 1.3% rests with the top ten. There are 16 residues in the CDR3. Per germline, CDR1 MDHEN and CDR2 SYDVKM. Trimming left V 6 bases short and J 4 bases short, with 16 bases between. This sample also appeared in a second study, on regulatory T cells. From that second work: The primer mix had 52 TRBV and 13 TRBJ primers. Patient repertoires had restricted TRB V-J pairs and skewed V and J usage, most in Tregs.

The sequenced material came from Tregs sorted from blood. The receptor comes from a human donor in good health. This sequence joins TRBV28 and TRBJ1-6; D is uncertain. The CDR3 reads CASRQPLSGYNSPLHF. For the CDR3, the DNA is TGTGCCAGCAGGCAACCCCTTTCGGGTTATAATTCACCCCTCCACTTT.